A selection of T cell receptor beta chains follows, all from one sample in a study of blood T cell repertoires in COVID-19. Produced via immunoSEQ multiplex PCR; TCRdb's table is partial and in-frame only. This repertoire shows around 160,000 clones, 85% to 90% found once; its top ten account for about 9.4%. Input material: peripheral blood. All receptors derive from a woman in her 70s with COVID-19, enrolled during active disease. Each CDR3 is given with its conserved first and last residue. Each record gives: V gene, J gene, clone size, D gene, CDR3 DNA, CDR3 protein. The D gene is left open where the match is weak. Size is stated for part of the rows, as once, few or many counts, or as a class when the clone is expanded.

v_gene: TRBV4-1
j_gene: TRBJ1-4
abundance: -
d_gene: -
CDR3nt: TGCGCCAGCAGCCAAGAGGGGGCGGGGGCCCTGGGGAAACTGTTTTTT
CDR3aa: CASSQEGAGALGKLFF

v_gene: TRBV4-1
j_gene: TRBJ2-3
abundance: -
d_gene: TRBD2
CDR3nt: TGCGCCAGCAGCCAGGGACTAGCGGGGACTCCAGATACGCAGTATTTT
CDR3aa: CASSQGLAGTPDTQYF

v_gene: TRBV6-5
j_gene: TRBJ1-1
abundance: -
d_gene: -
CDR3nt: TGTGCCGGGTCCTTCGGGGGGCCCACTGAAGCTTTCTTT
CDR3aa: CAGSFGGPTEAFF

v_gene: TRBV27
j_gene: TRBJ2-3
abundance: -
d_gene: -
CDR3nt: TGTGCCAGCAGTGATGGAGCCATGGATACGCAGTATTTT
CDR3aa: CASSDGAMDTQYF

v_gene: TRBV28
j_gene: TRBJ1-1
abundance: -
d_gene: TRBD1
CDR3nt: TGTGCCAGCAGTTTCCACAGGGGCCCGAACACTGAAGCTTTCTTT
CDR3aa: CASSFHRGPNTEAFF

v_gene: TRBV24-1
j_gene: TRBJ2-5
abundance: -
d_gene: TRBD1
CDR3nt: TGTGCCACCAGGGCCCAGACAGGGCAAGAGACCCAGTACTTC
CDR3aa: CATRAQTGQETQYF

v_gene: TRBV5-1
j_gene: TRBJ1-1
abundance: -
d_gene: TRBD1
CDR3nt: TGCGCCAGCAGCCGGGACAGGGGTGGCGGCACTGAAGCTTTCTTT
CDR3aa: CASSRDRGGGTEAFF

v_gene: TRBV18
j_gene: TRBJ1-2
abundance: -
d_gene: -
CDR3nt: TGTGCCAGCTCACCTGGTGTTGGAGATGGCTACACCTTC
CDR3aa: CASSPGVGDGYTF

v_gene: TRBV18
j_gene: TRBJ1-1
abundance: -
d_gene: TRBD1
CDR3nt: TGTGCCAGCTCACTGTTTCGGACAGGGGATGCGGCTTTCTTT
CDR3aa: CASSLFRTGDAAFF

v_gene: TRBV28
j_gene: TRBJ1-4
abundance: -
d_gene: -
CDR3nt: TGTGCCAGCAAAAACAACCAGGGGTATGAAAAACTGTTTTTT
CDR3aa: CASKNNQGYEKLFF

v_gene: TRBV2
j_gene: TRBJ2-5
abundance: -
d_gene: -
CDR3nt: TGTGCCAGCAAAATAAGTCTCTACGAGACCCAGTACTTC
CDR3aa: CASKISLYETQYF

v_gene: TRBV7-9
j_gene: TRBJ2-3
abundance: -
d_gene: -
CDR3nt: TGTGCCAGCAGCTCCCCGTCTGCTAGCGATACAGATACGCAGTATTTT
CDR3aa: CASSSPSASDTDTQYF

v_gene: TRBV5-1
j_gene: TRBJ2-2
abundance: few
d_gene: -
CDR3nt: TGCGCCAGCAGCTTGGTGGGGAGCACCGGGGAGCTGTTTTTT
CDR3aa: CASSLVGSTGELFF

v_gene: TRBV2
j_gene: TRBJ1-2
abundance: -
d_gene: -
CDR3nt: TGTGCCAGCAGTCGGGGGGCCTATGGCTACACCTTC
CDR3aa: CASSRGAYGYTF

v_gene: TRBV7-8
j_gene: TRBJ1-4
abundance: -
d_gene: TRBD1
CDR3nt: TGTGCCAGCAGCTTGAGGGGGCTTACGTTCGAACGCAGAAATGAAAAACTGTTTTTT
CDR3aa: CASSLRGLTFERRNEKLFF

v_gene: TRBV30
j_gene: TRBJ1-6
abundance: few
d_gene: -
CDR3nt: TGTGCCTGGGCTACGGGTTTGAATAATTCACCCCTCCACTTT
CDR3aa: CAWATGLNNSPLHF

v_gene: TRBV5-1
j_gene: TRBJ2-5
abundance: once
d_gene: -
CDR3nt: TGCGCCAGCAGCGCCGAACAGCGGAGCCAAGAGACCCAGTACTTC
CDR3aa: CASSAEQRSQETQYF

v_gene: TRBV3-1/TRBV3-2
j_gene: TRBJ2-2
abundance: -
d_gene: TRBD2
CDR3nt: TGTGCCAGCAGCCAGGGAAGCGGGGCCCGGGAGCTGTTTTTT
CDR3aa: CASSQGSGARELFF

v_gene: TRBV18
j_gene: TRBJ1-3
abundance: -
d_gene: -
CDR3nt: TGTGCCAGCTCACCACGCCAGGGTGCTGGAAACACCATATATTTT
CDR3aa: CASSPRQGAGNTIYF

v_gene: TRBV5-5
j_gene: TRBJ2-3
abundance: -
d_gene: TRBD1
CDR3nt: TGTGCCAGCAGCTCCTCCACGACAGGGTTGGATACGCAGTATTTT
CDR3aa: CASSSSTTGLDTQYF

v_gene: TRBV6-1
j_gene: TRBJ2-4
abundance: -
d_gene: TRBD1
CDR3nt: TGTGCCAGCAGTGAAGACGGCATTTGGGACAGGGACGTGGACATTCAGTACTTC
CDR3aa: CASSEDGIWDRDVDIQYF

v_gene: TRBV4-1
j_gene: TRBJ2-1
abundance: -
d_gene: TRBD2
CDR3nt: TGCGCCAGCAGCCAGACCGCATTCGGACTAGCGGGTTCCTACAATGAGCAGTTCTTC
CDR3aa: CASSQTAFGLAGSYNEQFF

v_gene: TRBV28
j_gene: TRBJ1-2
abundance: -
d_gene: -
CDR3nt: TGTGCCAGCAGTTTACCCGCCCGACGGGACTATGGCTACACCTTC
CDR3aa: CASSLPARRDYGYTF

v_gene: TRBV7-9
j_gene: TRBJ1-4
abundance: few
d_gene: -
CDR3nt: TGTGCCAGCAGCCTTCTAGGGCAGGGAAGTGAAAAACTGTTTTTT
CDR3aa: CASSLLGQGSEKLFF